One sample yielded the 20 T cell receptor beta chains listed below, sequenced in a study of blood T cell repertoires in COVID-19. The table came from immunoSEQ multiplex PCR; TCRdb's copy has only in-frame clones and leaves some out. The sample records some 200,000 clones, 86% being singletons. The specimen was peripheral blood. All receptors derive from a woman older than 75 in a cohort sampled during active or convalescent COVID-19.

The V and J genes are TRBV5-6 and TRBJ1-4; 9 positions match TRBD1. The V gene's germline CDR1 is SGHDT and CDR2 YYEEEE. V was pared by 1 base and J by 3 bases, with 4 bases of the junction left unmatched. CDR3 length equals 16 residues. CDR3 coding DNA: TGTGCCAGCAGCTTGACAGGGGGCGCCGCTAATGAAAAACTGTTTTTT. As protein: CASSLTGGAANEKLFF.

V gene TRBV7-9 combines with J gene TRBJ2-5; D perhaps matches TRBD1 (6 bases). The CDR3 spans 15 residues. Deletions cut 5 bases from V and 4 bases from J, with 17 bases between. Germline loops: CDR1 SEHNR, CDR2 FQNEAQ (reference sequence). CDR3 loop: CASSRGQPQAETQYF. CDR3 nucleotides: TGTGCCAGCAGCCGCGGACAGCCCCAGGCAGAGACCCAGTACTTC.

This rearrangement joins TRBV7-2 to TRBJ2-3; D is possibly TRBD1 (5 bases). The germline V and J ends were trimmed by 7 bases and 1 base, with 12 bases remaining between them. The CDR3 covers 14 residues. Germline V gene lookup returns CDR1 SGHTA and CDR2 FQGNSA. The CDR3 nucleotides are TGTGCCAGCATCCCCTGGGGCGGCACAGATACGCAGTATTTT. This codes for CASIPWGGTDTQYF.

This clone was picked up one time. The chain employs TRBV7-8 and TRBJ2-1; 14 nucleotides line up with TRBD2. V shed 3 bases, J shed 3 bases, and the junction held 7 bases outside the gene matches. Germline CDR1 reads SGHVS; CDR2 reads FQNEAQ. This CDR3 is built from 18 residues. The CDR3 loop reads CASSFGLAGGTFYNEQFF. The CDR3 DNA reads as TGTGCCAGCAGCTTCGGACTAGCGGGGGGCACGTTCTACAATGAGCAGTTCTTC.

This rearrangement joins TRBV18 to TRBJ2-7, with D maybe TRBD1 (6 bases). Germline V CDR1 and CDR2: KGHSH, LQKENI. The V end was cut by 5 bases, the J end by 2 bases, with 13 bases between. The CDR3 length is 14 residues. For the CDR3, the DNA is TGTGCCAGCTCAAGCCGGGACAAGCCCTACGAGCAGTACTTC. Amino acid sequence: CASSSRDKPYEQYF.

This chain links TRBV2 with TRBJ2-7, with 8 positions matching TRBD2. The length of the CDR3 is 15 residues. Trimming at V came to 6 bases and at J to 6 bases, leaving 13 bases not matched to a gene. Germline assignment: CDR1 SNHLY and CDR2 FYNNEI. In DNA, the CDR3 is TGTGCCAGCAGAACATTCGAGCGGGAGTTAGGCGAGCAGTACGTC. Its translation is CASRTFERELGEQYV.

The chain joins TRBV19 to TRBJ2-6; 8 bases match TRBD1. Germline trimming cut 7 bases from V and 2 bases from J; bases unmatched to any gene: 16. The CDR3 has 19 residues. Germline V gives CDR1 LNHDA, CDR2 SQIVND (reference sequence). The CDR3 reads CASTPRGQGSITGANVLTF. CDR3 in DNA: TGTGCCAGTACCCCCCGCGGACAGGGTAGTATTACTGGGGCCAACGTCCTGACTTTC.

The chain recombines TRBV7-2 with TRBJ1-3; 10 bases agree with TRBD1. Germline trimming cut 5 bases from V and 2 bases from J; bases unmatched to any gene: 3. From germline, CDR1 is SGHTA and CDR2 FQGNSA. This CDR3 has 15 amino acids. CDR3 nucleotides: TGTGCCAGCAGCCACGGACAGGGGGCTGGAAACACCATATATTTT. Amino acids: CASSHGQGAGNTIYF.

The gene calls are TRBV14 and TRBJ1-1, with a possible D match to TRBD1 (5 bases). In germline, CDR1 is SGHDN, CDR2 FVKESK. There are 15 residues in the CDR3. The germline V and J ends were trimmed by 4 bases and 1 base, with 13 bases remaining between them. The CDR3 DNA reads TGTGCCAGCAGCCCCCAGGGAGGGAAGAACACTGAAGCTTTCTTT. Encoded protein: CASSPQGGKNTEAFF.

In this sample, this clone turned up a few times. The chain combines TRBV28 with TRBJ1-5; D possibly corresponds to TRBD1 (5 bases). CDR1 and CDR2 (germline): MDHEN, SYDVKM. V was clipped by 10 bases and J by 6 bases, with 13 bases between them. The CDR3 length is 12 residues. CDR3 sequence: CATRGVSQPQHF. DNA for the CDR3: TGTGCCACAAGGGGTGTCAGTCAGCCCCAGCATTTT. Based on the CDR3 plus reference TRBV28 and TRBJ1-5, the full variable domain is DVKVTQSSRYLVKRTGEKVFLECVQDMDHENMFWYRQDPGLGLRLIYFSYDVKMKEKGDIPEGYSVSREKKERFSLILESASTNQTSMYLCATRGVSQPQHFGDGTRLSIL.

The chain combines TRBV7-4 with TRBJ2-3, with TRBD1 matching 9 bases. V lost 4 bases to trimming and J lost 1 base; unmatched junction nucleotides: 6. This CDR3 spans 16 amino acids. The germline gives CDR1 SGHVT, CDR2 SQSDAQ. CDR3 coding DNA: TGTGCCAGCAGCTCTCCCGGGACAGGGCGCACAGATACGCAGTATTTT. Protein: CASSSPGTGRTDTQYF.

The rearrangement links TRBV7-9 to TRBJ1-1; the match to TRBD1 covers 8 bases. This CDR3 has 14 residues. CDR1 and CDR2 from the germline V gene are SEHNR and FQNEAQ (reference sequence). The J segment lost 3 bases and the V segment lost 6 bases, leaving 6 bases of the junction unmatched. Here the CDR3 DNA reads TGTGCCAGCAGGCAGACAGGGGCGGACACTGAAGCTTTCTTT. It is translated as CASRQTGADTEAFF.

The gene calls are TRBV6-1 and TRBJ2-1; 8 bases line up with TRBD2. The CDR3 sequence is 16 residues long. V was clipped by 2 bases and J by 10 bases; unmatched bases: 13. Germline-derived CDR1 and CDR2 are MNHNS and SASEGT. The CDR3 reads CASSELIAGSFEEQFF. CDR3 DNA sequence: TGTGCCAGCAGTGAACTTATAGCGGGGTCATTTGAGGAGCAGTTCTTC.

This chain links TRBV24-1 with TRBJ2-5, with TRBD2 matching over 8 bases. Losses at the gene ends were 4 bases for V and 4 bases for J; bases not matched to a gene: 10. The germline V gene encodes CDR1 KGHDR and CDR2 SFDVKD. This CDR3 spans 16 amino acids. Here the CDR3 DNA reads TGTGCCACCAGTGACCTGAACCCTAGCGGGTCAGAGACCCAGTACTTC. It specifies CATSDLNPSGSETQYF.

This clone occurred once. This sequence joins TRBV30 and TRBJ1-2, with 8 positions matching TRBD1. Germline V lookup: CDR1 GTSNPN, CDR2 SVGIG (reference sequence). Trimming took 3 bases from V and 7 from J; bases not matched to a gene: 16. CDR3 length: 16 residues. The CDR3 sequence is CAWSPSGQGFVRGYTF. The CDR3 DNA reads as TGTGCCTGGAGCCCCTCAGGACAGGGTTTTGTTCGTGGCTACACCTTC.

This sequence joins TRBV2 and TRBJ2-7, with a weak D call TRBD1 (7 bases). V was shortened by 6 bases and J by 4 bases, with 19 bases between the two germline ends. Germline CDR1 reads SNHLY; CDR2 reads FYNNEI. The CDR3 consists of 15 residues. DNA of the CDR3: TGTGCCAGCAGCGCCGGGGGACAGAGGTCTTACGAGCAGTACGTC. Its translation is CASSAGGQRSYEQYV.

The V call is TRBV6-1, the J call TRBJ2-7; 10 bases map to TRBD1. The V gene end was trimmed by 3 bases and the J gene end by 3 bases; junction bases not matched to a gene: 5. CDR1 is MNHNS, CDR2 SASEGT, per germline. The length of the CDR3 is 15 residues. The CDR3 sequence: CASSDRTGGSYEQYF. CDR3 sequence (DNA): TGTGCCAGCAGTGACCGGACAGGGGGTAGCTACGAGCAGTACTTC.

In DNA form, the CDR3 reads TGTGCCGCAGCAAGCGGGGCGATAGGTGAGACCCAGTACTTC. Protein sequence: CAAASGAIGETQYF. The chain couples TRBV25-1 to TRBJ2-5, with TRBD2 identical over 7 bases. CDR1 and CDR2 from the germline V gene are MGHDK and SYGVNS. CDR3 size: 14 residues. J was trimmed by 5 bases and V by 11 bases; bases with no gene match: 14. Looking up the rest from reference TRBV25-1 and TRBJ2-5 gives the full variable domain: EADIYQTPRYLVIGTGKKITLECSQTMGHDKMYWYQQDPGMELHLIHYSYGVNSTEKGDLSSESTVSRIRTEHFPLTLESARPSHTSQYLCAAASGAIGETQYFGPGTRLLVL.

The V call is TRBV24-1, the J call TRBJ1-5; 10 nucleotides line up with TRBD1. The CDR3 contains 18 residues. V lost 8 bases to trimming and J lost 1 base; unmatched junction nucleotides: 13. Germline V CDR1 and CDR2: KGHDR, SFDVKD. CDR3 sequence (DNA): TGTGCCACCACGATAAAGTTCCGGGACAGGGGAAGCAATCAGCCCCAGCATTTT. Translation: CATTIKFRDRGSNQPQHF.

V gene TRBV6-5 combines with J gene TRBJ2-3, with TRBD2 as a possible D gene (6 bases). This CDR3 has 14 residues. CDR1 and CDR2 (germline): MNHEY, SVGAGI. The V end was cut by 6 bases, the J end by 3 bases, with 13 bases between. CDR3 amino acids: CASSLTRFTDTQYF. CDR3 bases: TGTGCCAGCAGCCTGACTAGGTTTACAGATACGCAGTATTTT.